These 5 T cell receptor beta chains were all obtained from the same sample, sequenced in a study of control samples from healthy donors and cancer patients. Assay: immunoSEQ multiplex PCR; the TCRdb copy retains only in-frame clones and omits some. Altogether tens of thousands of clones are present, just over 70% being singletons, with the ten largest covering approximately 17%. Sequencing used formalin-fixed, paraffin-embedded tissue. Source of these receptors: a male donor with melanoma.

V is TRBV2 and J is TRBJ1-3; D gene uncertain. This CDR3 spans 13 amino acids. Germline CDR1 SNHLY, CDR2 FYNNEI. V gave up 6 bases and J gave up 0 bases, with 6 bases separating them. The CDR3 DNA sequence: TGTGCCAGCAGCCCCAGCTCTGGAAACACCATATATTTT. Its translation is CASSPSSGNTIYF.

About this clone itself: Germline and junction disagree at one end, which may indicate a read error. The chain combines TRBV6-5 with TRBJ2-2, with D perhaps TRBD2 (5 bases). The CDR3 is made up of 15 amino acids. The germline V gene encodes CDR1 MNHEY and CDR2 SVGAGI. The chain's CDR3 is CASSRLTPNTGKLFF. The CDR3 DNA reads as TGTGCCAGCAGCAGACTCACCCCTAACACCGGGAAGCTGTTTTTT.

CDR3 coding DNA: TGTGCCAGCAGCACAGGGATAGGAGAGACCCAGTACTTC. Encoded protein: CASSTGIGETQYF. The chain couples TRBV11-2 to TRBJ2-5; maybe TRBD1 (6 bases). Between the trimmed V and J ends, which lost 5 bases and 4 bases, there was a span of 11 bases. Germline CDR1 SGHAT, CDR2 FQNNGV. This CDR3 comprises 13 residues.

This chain's CDR3 is CASSFAAGSTDTQYF. DNA of the CDR3: TGTGCCAGCAGTTTCGCGGCGGGGAGTACAGATACGCAGTATTTT. The V call is TRBV28, the J call TRBJ2-3, with D possibly matching TRBD2 (6 bases). The V end was cut by 3 bases, the J end by 3 bases, with 13 bases between. The CDR3 covers 15 residues. Germline CDR1 is MDHEN and CDR2 is SYDVKM.

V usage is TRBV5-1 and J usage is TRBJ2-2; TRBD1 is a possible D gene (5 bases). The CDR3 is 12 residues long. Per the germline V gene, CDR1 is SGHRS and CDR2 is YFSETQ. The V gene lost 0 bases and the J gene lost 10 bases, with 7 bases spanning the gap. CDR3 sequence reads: CASSLEGPELFF. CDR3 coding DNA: TGCGCCAGCAGCTTGGAGGGGCCGGAGCTGTTTTTT.